The present T cell receptor (beta chain) was sequenced within a study of shared clonotypes between healthy human individuals. Splitting the CD4+ cells yielded a CD45RA+ naive subset and a CD45RA-negative memory subset. Clones were sequenced by immunoSEQ multiplex PCR, and TCRdb holds only the in-frame ones, with some missing. The sample shows roughly 1 million clones, 75% to 80% of them seen only once. Study-level points and caveats: Unshared clonotypes carried lower generation probabilities than those common to all four donors. Rarefaction gave evidence that sorted-subset sequencing remained incomplete despite large depth.

V gave up 1 base and J gave up 6 bases; unmatched junction bases: 8. From germline, CDR1 is SGDLS and CDR2 YYNGEE. The CDR3 runs 15 residues. With regard to this clone: The antigen remains undetermined.

This chain joins TRBV9 and TRBJ2-7; 9 bases are shared with TRBD2. Sequencing was done on a sample of memory CD4+ T cells from PBMCs. This sample's subset: CD45RA-negative fraction. The receptor comes from a man younger than 30 in good health. Some clones in this sample may be carry-over from other donors' samples. CDR3 nucleotides: TGTGCCAGCAGCGTAACCGGGACTAGCTCCAGCGAGCAGTACTTC. This gives the protein CASSVTGTSSSEQYF.